These 6 T cell receptor beta chains were sequenced from one sample in a study of long-term antiretroviral therapy in people with HIV. The immunoSEQ assay was v3.0, run at survey level. The assay was immunoSEQ multiplex PCR, and TCRdb's table has in-frame clones only and misses some. The sample consists of about 17,000 clones, around 74% of them appearing once. Sequencing was performed on unsorted PBMCs, taken at the start of antiretroviral therapy. Every receptor here comes from a man younger than 45 with HIV.

The V gene is TRBV19, the J gene TRBJ2-1; TRBD1 agrees at 8 bases. Germline CDR1 and CDR2: LNHDA and SQIVND (reference sequence). V was pared by 9 bases and J by 5 bases, with 6 bases of the junction left unmatched. CDR3 length: 13 amino acids. As DNA, the CDR3 is TGTGCCAGCCACGACAGGGGCCACAATGAGCAGTTCTTC. Protein sequence: CASHDRGHNEQFF.

This chain links TRBV7-4 with TRBJ1-5; no firm D call. The CDR3 is 16 amino acids. The germline CDR1 and CDR2 sequences are SGHVT and SQSDAQ. V was cut by 0 bases and J by 0 bases, with 9 bases left in between. CDR3 protein: CASSLANLDSNQPQHF. For the CDR3, the DNA is TGTGCCAGCAGCTTAGCGAACTTAGATAGCAATCAGCCCCAGCATTTT.

The chain recombines TRBV19 with TRBJ1-1; a possible D gene is TRBD1 (6 bases). Germline-derived CDR1 and CDR2 are LNHDA and SQIVND (reference sequence). This CDR3 spans 16 amino acids. V was trimmed by 7 bases and J by 1 base, leaving 19 bases between them. CDR3 sequence: CASTFTPGHSNTEAFF. The CDR3 DNA is TGTGCCAGTACCTTCACCCCGGGACACTCGAACACTGAAGCTTTCTTT.

The chain combines TRBV6-5 with TRBJ2-3; TRBD1 matches at 8 bases. CDR3 length: 16 amino acids. Germline V gives CDR1 MNHEY, CDR2 SVGAGI. With 0 bases clipped from V and 1 base from J, the junction kept 3 bases outside the gene matches. CDR3 DNA sequence: TGTGCCAGCAGTTACTCTCCGACAGGGGGCACAGATACGCAGTATTTT. Translation gives CASSYSPTGGTDTQYF.

The rearrangement uses TRBV19 and TRBJ1-4, with 10 bases aligning to TRBD1. CDR3 length equals 15 residues. Germline loops: CDR1 LNHDA, CDR2 SQIVND (reference sequence). Unmatched junction bases numbered 11, after V lost 9 bases and J lost 7 bases. In DNA, the CDR3 is TGTGCCAGCCACAAGTCCGGGACAGGGGCTGAAAAACTGTTTTTT. Its protein is CASHKSGTGAEKLFF.

V gene TRBV6-5 combines with J gene TRBJ2-7; TRBD2 matches at 7 bases. CDR3 size: 11 residues. The germline V gene has CDR1 MNHEY and CDR2 SVGAGI. The CDR3 DNA sequence: TGTTCTAGCGGAAACTCCTACGAGCAGTACTTC. It codes for CSSGNSYEQYF.